This T cell receptor beta chain was identified during a study of technical replicates of blood from a handful of donors. Libraries were prepared by immunoSEQ multiplex PCR; TCRdb keeps only in-frame clonotypes and omits some of them. The sample has about 95,000 clones, around 96% seen once. This clone has a single count. Per the germline V gene, CDR1 is ENHRY and CDR2 is SYGVKD. CDR3 size: 13 residues. The V end lost 1 base, the J end lost 8 bases, and 11 bases lay between the germline ends. Sequencing input: T cells isolated from PBMCs. The TCR comes from a human donor in good health. The chain is built from TRBV10-3 and TRBJ1-1; D gene unclear. CDR3 region: CAISELLGSEAFF. The CDR3 nucleotides are TGTGCCATCAGTGAGTTACTCGGGTCGGAAGCTTTCTTT.